This T cell receptor (beta chain) was profiled in a study of cytomegalovirus exposure and HLA in healthy donors. Study-level points and caveats: A later analysis by the authors found several of the most significant clusters apparently linked to common viral pathogens. HLA restriction was apparent for most CMV-associated TCR beta chains in a later analysis. In a later analysis, specific HLA alleles were associated with around 17,000 TCR beta sequences at a 0.05 false discovery rate.

PCR was performed using 60 Vbeta and 13 Jbeta primers. TCRdb keeps only in-frame clones here, not all; method: immunoSEQ multiplex PCR. The sample includes over 65,000 clones, roughly 73% of them seen just once. Donors were nominally healthy when sampled, though unrecorded immune exposures were likely. This CDR3 is 14 amino acids long. Trimming took off 0 bases at V and 3 bases at J, with 8 bases between the two ends. Germline assignment: CDR1 MNHNY and CDR2 SVGAGI (reference sequence). This clone was seen a few times. Its antigen remains unknown. Other DNA variants within this sample encode the same CDR3.

The sample consisted of PBMCs. The receptor comes from a man in his forties in good health and CMV-seronegative. V usage is TRBV6-6 and J usage is TRBJ1-2; TRBD1 is a possible D gene (6 bases). The CDR3 here is CASSYSWTDYGYTF. Here the CDR3 DNA reads TGTGCCAGCAGTTACTCGTGGACAGACTATGGCTACACCTTC.